A single sample gave rise to the 20 T cell receptor beta chains below, sequenced in a study of graft-versus-host responses after intestinal transplantation. Only in-frame clones appear in the TCRdb table, and some are missing; sequencing was by immunoSEQ multiplex PCR. This sample carries almost 70,000 clones, about nine tenths of them seen once, and the ten largest clones take about 6.7%. Sequencing was performed on bone marrow, taken 734 days after intestinal transplantation. The receptors derive from a human patient who received an intestinal transplant, so some T cells may come from the graft donor.

This clone is a singleton in its sample. This chain links TRBV6-1 with TRBJ1-5; D is unclear. This CDR3 has 13 amino acids. The germline V and J ends were trimmed by 0 bases and 9 bases, with 9 bases remaining between them. The germline V gene has CDR1 MNHNS and CDR2 SASEGT. The DNA for the CDR3 is TGTGCCAGCAGTGAAGCGCAGGAGAGGCCCCAGCATTTT. It yields the protein CASSEAQERPQHF.

The chain couples TRBV7-2 to TRBJ1-1; D unresolved. The length of the CDR3 is 11 residues. CDR1 and CDR2 from the germline V gene are SGHTA and FQGNSA. V lost 4 bases and J 8 bases, leaving 8 bases between the germline ends. The CDR3 DNA is TGTGCCAGCAGCTCTGACCCCGAAGCTTTCTTT. It yields the protein CASSSDPEAFF. Filled out from reference TRBV7-2 and TRBJ1-1, the complete variable domain reads GAGVSQSPSNKVTEKGKDVELRCDPISGHTALYWYRQSLGQGLEFLIYFQGNSAPDKSGLPSDRFSAERTGGSVSTLTIQRTQQEDSAVYLCASSSDPEAFFGQGTRLTVV.

CDR3 residues: CASSPFRGELFF. CDR3 in DNA: TGTGCCAGCAGCCCCTTCAGAGGGGAGCTGTTTTTT. V usage is TRBV6-5 and J usage is TRBJ2-2, with D uncertain. Trimming shortened V by 6 bases and J by 8 bases, and 10 bases separated the two germline ends. CDR1 MNHEY and CDR2 SVGAGI come from the germline V gene. CDR3 length equals 12 residues.

The V call is TRBV6-5, the J call TRBJ2-7; D remains ambiguous. Trimming cost V 6 bases and J 3 bases, with 9 bases left between them. Germline V gene sequence: CDR1 MNHEY, CDR2 SVGAGI. The CDR3 totals 12 residues. This chain's CDR3 is CASSPDVYEQYF. For the CDR3, the DNA is TGTGCCAGCAGCCCGGACGTCTACGAGCAGTACTTC.

The chain is built from TRBV4-3 and TRBJ2-2; D remains unclear. This CDR3 spans 11 amino acids. The V gene's germline CDR1 is LGHNA and CDR2 YSLEER. Trimming took 0 bases from V and 9 from J, leaving 2 bases between them. The CDR3 loop is CASSQERELFF. CDR3 sequence (DNA): TGCGCCAGCAGCCAAGAAAGGGAGCTGTTTTTT.

The V and J genes are TRBV5-5 and TRBJ1-2, with D unclear. The V end was cut by 0 bases, the J end by 4 bases, with 10 bases between. This CDR3 contains 14 residues. Germline CDR1 SGHKS, CDR2 YYEKEE (reference sequence). The CDR3 DNA follows: TGTGCCAGCAGCTTGGCCGATGCGGGCTATGGCTACACCTTC. The encoded protein is CASSLADAGYGYTF.

The chain has TRBV14 and TRBJ2-4; D possibly uses TRBD1 or TRBD2 (5 bases each). This CDR3 spans 13 amino acids. The germline gives CDR1 SGHDN, CDR2 FVKESK. V was shortened by 4 bases and J by 15 bases, with 19 bases between the two germline ends. The CDR3 bases are TGTGCCAGCAGCCGCCAGGAAGGGACGGTGTGGTACTTC. Amino acids: CASSRQEGTVWYF.

The chain is built from TRBV5-1 and TRBJ2-5; 7 nucleotides align to TRBD2. The V segment lost 0 bases and the J segment 2 bases; nucleotides outside the gene matches: 1. The CDR3 totals 14 residues. The germline CDR1 and CDR2 sequences are SGHRS and YFSETQ. DNA for the CDR3: TGCGCCAGCAGCTTGGGACTAGCTCAAGAGACCCAGTACTTC. It specifies CASSLGLAQETQYF.

The chain links TRBV9 to TRBJ2-5; D is possibly TRBD1 or TRBD2 (5 bases each). The V and J ends lost 2 bases and 4 bases respectively, with 12 bases between them. Germline V lookup: CDR1 SGDLS, CDR2 YYNGEE. CDR3 length: 14 residues. The CDR3 bases are TGTGCCAGCAGCGTGTCCGAGGGGCGAGAGACCCAGTACTTC. Translated, it gives CASSVSEGRETQYF.

V and J are TRBV11-2 and TRBJ2-7, with no clear D. Per the germline V gene, CDR1 is SGHAT and CDR2 is FQNNGV. This CDR3 comprises 12 residues. The germline V and J ends were trimmed by 6 bases and 0 bases, with 6 bases remaining between them. Here the CDR3 DNA reads TGTGCCAGCAGGCCGAGCTCCTACGAGCAGTACTTC. Residues: CASRPSSYEQYF.

V is TRBV11-2 and J is TRBJ2-6, with D uncertain. From germline, CDR1 is SGHAT and CDR2 FQNNGV. The length of the CDR3 is 16 residues. Trimming pared 2 bases from V and 0 bases from J, leaving 8 bases between. CDR3 in DNA: TGTGCCAGCAGCTTATCCCCCAGCTCTGGGGCCAACGTCCTGACTTTC. Residues: CASSLSPSSGANVLTF.

This rearrangement joins TRBV18 to TRBJ2-7, with D perhaps TRBD1 (5 bases). Trimming cost V 1 base and J 3 bases, with 19 bases left between them. The CDR3 length is 17 residues. CDR1 and CDR2 from the germline V gene are KGHSH and LQKENI. Here the CDR3 reads CASSPLETEVPGYEQYF. CDR3 DNA sequence: TGTGCCAGCTCACCACTGGAGACAGAAGTACCTGGCTACGAGCAGTACTTC.

V is TRBV5-6 and J is TRBJ2-3, with TRBD2 matching over 11 bases. CDR1 and CDR2 (germline): SGHDT, YYEEEE. J gave up 3 bases and V 3 bases, and 12 bases lay outside the gene matches. This CDR3 contains 18 residues. The CDR3 protein is CASSSPNLAGGQTDTQYF. CDR3 sequence (DNA): TGTGCCAGCAGCTCGCCGAATCTAGCGGGGGGCCAGACAGATACGCAGTATTTT.

The J gene is TRBJ2-5, the V gene TRBV6-5, with D uncertain. The CDR3 extends over 13 amino acids. Germline V lookup: CDR1 MNHEY, CDR2 SVGAGI. Trimming pared 0 bases from V and 5 bases from J, leaving 7 bases between. CDR3 region: CASSYSSGETQYF. The CDR3, as DNA: TGTGCCAGCAGTTACTCCTCCGGTGAGACCCAGTACTTC.

The rearrangement joins TRBV27 to TRBJ2-7, with 9 nucleotides matching TRBD2. Germline loops: CDR1 MNHEY, CDR2 SMNVEV (reference sequence). This CDR3 has 15 amino acids. The ends lost 2 bases at V and 7 bases at J; junction bases unmatched: 9. For the CDR3, the DNA is TGTGCCAGCAGTTTACTGCGGGAGGGCCTGGAAGAGCAGTACTTC. As protein: CASSLLREGLEEQYF.

In its sample, this clone was seen a few times. The J gene is TRBJ1-2, the V gene TRBV7-9, with D tentatively TRBD1 (5 bases). The CDR3 consists of 13 residues. CDR1 is SEHNR and CDR2 is FQNEAQ in the germline V gene (reference sequence). V was cut by 2 bases and J by 6 bases, with 10 bases left in between. The CDR3 loop reads CASSLSGANGYTF. The CDR3, as DNA: TGTGCCAGCAGCTTATCCGGGGCGAATGGCTACACCTTC. Supplemented by reference TRBV7-9 and TRBJ1-2, the full variable domain reads DTGVSQNPRHKITKRGQNVTFRCDPISEHNRLYWYRQTLGQGPEFLTYFQNEAQLEKSRLLSDRFSAERPKGSFSTLEIQRTEQGDSAMYLCASSLSGANGYTFGSGTRLTVV.

The chain combines TRBV5-1 with TRBJ2-1; 10 positions match TRBD2. After removal of 1 base from V and 9 bases from J, the junction contained 10 bases not matched to a gene. This CDR3 is 16 amino acids long. Germline V gives CDR1 SGHRS, CDR2 YFSETQ. CDR3 DNA: TGCGCCAGCAGCTTGTATAATAGCGGGGGGAACCTTGAGCAGTTCTTC. It specifies CASSLYNSGGNLEQFF.

V is TRBV29-1 and J is TRBJ2-2, with 11 bases lining up with TRBD2. There are 12 residues in the CDR3. Per the germline V gene, CDR1 is SQVTM and CDR2 is ANQGSEA. V trimming: 7 bases; J trimming: 5 bases; junction bases outside the gene matches: 0. The CDR3 protein is CSGLAGTGELFF. The CDR3 DNA reads TGCAGCGGACTAGCGGGAACCGGGGAGCTGTTTTTT.

The chain employs TRBV19 and TRBJ1-1; 8 nucleotides match TRBD1. CDR1 LNHDA and CDR2 SQIVND come from the germline V gene (reference sequence). The CDR3 loop spans 14 amino acids. V trimming: 6 bases; J trimming: 4 bases; junction bases outside the gene matches: 7. The CDR3 nucleotides are TGTGCCAGTAGGTCGGACAGGGCAAGCACTGAAGCTTTCTTT. It encodes CASRSDRASTEAFF.

V is TRBV2 and J is TRBJ1-2; D uncertain. The CDR3 sequence is 13 residues long. Germline CDR1 SNHLY, CDR2 FYNNEI. V lost 8 bases, J lost 6 bases, and 16 bases lay in between. CDR3 sequence: CASVGIFGDGYTF. The DNA for the CDR3 is TGTGCCAGCGTAGGGATCTTCGGGGATGGCTACACCTTC.